These 28 T cell receptor beta chains were all obtained from the same sample, sequenced in a study of shared clonotypes between healthy human individuals. Clones were read by immunoSEQ multiplex PCR, and TCRdb kept only the in-frame ones, dropping some. The sample includes approximately 340,000 clones, about 73% seen only once; the top ten take under 11%. The source material was memory CD4+ T cells sorted from blood. Subset here: CD45RA-negative fraction. Receptors originate from a man younger than 45 in good health.

The V gene is TRBV11-3, the J gene TRBJ2-7, with D unclear. From germline, CDR1 is SGHNT and CDR2 YENEEA. The CDR3 covers 13 residues. With 1 base removed from V and 5 bases from J, the gap between germline ends came to 9 bases. CDR3 sequence reads: CASSLVASHEQYF. The CDR3 DNA follows: TGTGCCAGCAGCTTAGTAGCCAGCCACGAGCAGTACTTC.

This chain uses TRBV5-1 with TRBJ2-2; 10 nucleotides line up with TRBD2. Germline V gives CDR1 SGHRS, CDR2 YFSETQ. Losses at the gene ends were 4 bases for V and 5 bases for J; bases not matched to a gene: 8. The CDR3 extends over 16 amino acids. The DNA of the CDR3 is TGCGCCAGCAGCCAGGCCCTAGCGGGAGTTACCGGGGAGCTGTTTTTT. Amino acid sequence: CASSQALAGVTGELFF.

V usage is TRBV10-2 and J usage is TRBJ2-7; 9 bases are a match to TRBD2. Germline CDR1 is WSHSY and CDR2 is SAAADI. The CDR3 loop spans 16 amino acids. Germline trimming cut 4 bases from V and 4 bases from J; bases unmatched to any gene: 11. CDR3 coding DNA: TGCGCCAGCAGTGGGAGTGGGACTAGCCGGGCTTACGAGCAGTACTTC. Its protein product is CASSGSGTSRAYEQYF.

The V gene is TRBV2, the J gene TRBJ2-5; D possibly uses TRBD1 or TRBD2 (6 bases each). In germline, CDR1 is SNHLY, CDR2 FYNNEI. The CDR3 runs 14 residues. Trimming took 2 bases from V and 6 from J, leaving 13 bases between them. The CDR3 region has the DNA TGTGCCAGCAGTGAACTAGGGGGGCCAAAGACCCAGTACTTC. This translates into CASSELGGPKTQYF.

The chain is built from TRBV18 and TRBJ2-1; 8 nucleotides agree with TRBD2. CDR3 length: 16 amino acids. V shed 6 bases and J 1 base; nucleotides not matched to a gene: 8. The germline V gene has CDR1 KGHSH and CDR2 LQKENI. CDR3 coding DNA: TGTGCCAGCTCTCGTAATAGCGGGACGTCCTACAATGAGCAGTTCTTC. Translated, it gives CASSRNSGTSYNEQFF.

This clone appeared many times. This chain links TRBV5-4 with TRBJ1-1; D remains unclear. V lost 5 bases to trimming and J lost 0 bases, with 11 bases between them. CDR1 is SGHNT, CDR2 YYREEE, per germline (reference sequence). This CDR3 spans 14 amino acids. In nucleotides, the CDR3 is TGTGCCAGCAGACCCGATATAATGAACACTGAAGCTTTCTTT. Protein: CASRPDIMNTEAFF.

The V call is TRBV5-1, the J call TRBJ2-7; 9 bases map to TRBD2. The CDR3 contains 16 residues. CDR1 and CDR2 (germline): SGHRS, YFSETQ. After removal of 3 bases from V and 4 bases from J, the junction contained 11 bases not matched to a gene. CDR3 in amino acids: CASSSTTSSGIYEQYF. CDR3 DNA sequence: TGCGCCAGCAGCTCCACGACTTCTAGCGGGATATACGAGCAGTACTTC.

This clone was observed once. This rearrangement joins TRBV4-1 to TRBJ2-3; no reliable D call. The V end lost 6 bases, the J end lost 8 bases, and 18 bases lay between the germline ends. Germline CDR1 MGHRA, CDR2 YSYEKL. The CDR3 extends over 14 amino acids. The CDR3 region is CASSHPDRPSTQYF. The CDR3 nucleotides read TGCGCCAGCAGTCACCCGGACCGCCCGAGTACGCAGTATTTT.

The chain recombines TRBV7-9 with TRBJ2-7; no clear D. The CDR3 is made up of 13 amino acids. Trimming shortened V by 5 bases and J by 6 bases, and 14 bases separated the two germline ends. CDR1 is SEHNR and CDR2 is FQNEAQ in the germline V gene (reference sequence). The CDR3, as DNA: TGTGCCAGCAGCCGCCCGCCGATGGGCGAGCAGTACTTC. This sequence encodes CASSRPPMGEQYF.

This chain links TRBV6-1 with TRBJ2-3; D remains ambiguous. The germline gives CDR1 MNHNS, CDR2 SASEGT. The CDR3 contains 14 residues. V was pared by 5 bases and J by 1 base, with 10 bases between. CDR3 nucleotides: TGTGCCAGCAGTCTGGATCGCGGCACAGATACGCAGTATTTT. Translating it yields CASSLDRGTDTQYF.

The genes are TRBV4-3 and TRBJ2-3; 7 bases are a match to TRBD1. V gave up 2 bases and J gave up 2 bases; unmatched junction bases: 7. The CDR3 covers 16 residues. CDR1 LGHNA and CDR2 YSLEER come from the germline V gene. The CDR3 loop is CASSQIKGGHTDTQYF. The DNA for the CDR3 is TGCGCCAGCAGCCAAATCAAAGGGGGCCACACAGATACGCAGTATTTT.

The chain has TRBV7-2 and TRBJ1-3; D remains ambiguous. This CDR3 contains 10 residues. In germline, CDR1 is SGHTA, CDR2 FQGNSA. Deletions cut 2 bases from V and 9 bases from J, with 2 bases between. CDR3 in amino acids: CASSLLTIYF. DNA of the CDR3: TGTGCCAGCAGCTTACTCACCATATATTTT. Combining the CDR3 with reference TRBV7-2 and TRBJ1-3 gives the whole variable domain GAGVSQSPSNKVTEKGKDVELRCDPISGHTALYWYRQSLGQGLEFLIYFQGNSAPDKSGLPSDRFSAERTGGSVSTLTIQRTQQEDSAVYLCASSLLTIYFGEGSWLTVV.

This chain uses TRBV25-1 with TRBJ2-1; 10 bases map to TRBD2. Germline CDR1 reads MGHDK; CDR2 reads SYGVNS. The CDR3 is made up of 15 amino acids. V lost 1 base to trimming and J lost 7 bases; unmatched junction nucleotides: 4. The DNA for the CDR3 is TGTGCCAGCAGTGAATCATCACTAGCGGGAAATGAGCAGTTCTTC. It codes for CASSESSLAGNEQFF.

The V call is TRBV10-3, the J call TRBJ1-1; no clear D gene. The CDR3 is made up of 13 amino acids. V lost 3 bases and J 9 bases, leaving 14 bases between the germline ends. The germline V gene encodes CDR1 ENHRY and CDR2 SYGVKD. The CDR3 DNA reads TGTGCCATCAGTGACCTCTCTTCGGGAAAAGCTTTCTTT. This gives the protein CAISDLSSGKAFF.

This clone was seen only a few times. V gene TRBV30 combines with J gene TRBJ1-2; D might be TRBD1 (5 bases). There are 14 residues in the CDR3. From germline, CDR1 is GTSNPN and CDR2 SVGIG (reference sequence). Trimming left V 5 bases short and J 4 bases short, with 17 bases between. The CDR3 is CAWRERDDFYGYTF. The CDR3 DNA is TGTGCCTGGCGGGAGAGGGACGACTTCTATGGCTACACCTTC.

This chain uses TRBV7-9 with TRBJ2-5, with 11 bases identical to TRBD2. Germline V lookup: CDR1 SEHNR, CDR2 FQNEAQ (reference sequence). The CDR3 extends over 13 amino acids. The V and J ends lost 4 bases and 5 bases, in that order; junction bases with no gene match: 0. The CDR3 protein is CASSSSGRETQYF. The CDR3 DNA sequence: TGTGCCAGCAGCTCTAGCGGGAGGGAGACCCAGTACTTC.

This chain uses TRBV2 with TRBJ2-3; 7 bases agree with TRBD1. V was pared by 7 bases and J by 4 bases, with 5 bases of the junction left unmatched. Germline-derived CDR1 and CDR2 are SNHLY and FYNNEI. The CDR3 is 13 residues long. CDR3 bases: TGTGCCAGCAAAACAGGGGTGGCAGATACGCAGTATTTT. This codes for CASKTGVADTQYF.

This chain links TRBV5-1 with TRBJ2-6; weak D call: TRBD2 (6 bases). Between the trimmed V and J ends, which lost 7 bases and 0 bases, there was a span of 17 bases. CDR1 is SGHRS and CDR2 is YFSETQ in the germline V gene. The CDR3 sequence is 17 residues long. The CDR3 loop reads CASAEGRGLSGANVLTF. As DNA, the CDR3 is TGCGCCAGCGCGGAGGGCAGAGGCCTCTCTGGGGCCAACGTCCTGACTTTC.

V gene TRBV10-3 combines with J gene TRBJ2-2; 11 nucleotides match TRBD2. The J segment lost 0 bases and the V segment lost 0 bases, leaving 3 bases of the junction unmatched. Germline CDR1 and CDR2: ENHRY and SYGVKD. This CDR3 has 18 residues. The CDR3 DNA reads as TGTGCCATCAGTGAGTCTTCTAGCGGGAGGACGAACACCGGGGAGCTGTTTTTT. Its translation is CAISESSSGRTNTGELFF.

This chain joins TRBV27 and TRBJ2-7; tentative D call: TRBD2 (6 bases). Per germline, CDR1 MNHEY and CDR2 SMNVEV (reference sequence). V gave up 5 bases and J gave up 0 bases, with 11 bases separating them. The CDR3 spans 14 residues. The CDR3 DNA follows: TGTGCCAGCAGTACGCGGACTACCTCCTACGAGCAGTACTTC. This codes for CASSTRTTSYEQYF.

The chain has TRBV7-2 and TRBJ2-2, with D perhaps matching TRBD1 (5 bases). The germline V gene encodes CDR1 SGHTA and CDR2 FQGNSA. The CDR3 totals 14 residues. Trimming removed 2 bases at V and 6 bases at J, with 10 bases between. CDR3 sequence: CASSLQGRAGELFF. CDR3 nucleotide sequence: TGTGCCAGCAGCTTACAGGGAAGGGCCGGGGAGCTGTTTTTT.

The gene calls are TRBV11-2 and TRBJ2-4, with a tentative D call TRBD2 (5 bases). The V gene lost 1 base and the J gene lost 10 bases, with 11 bases spanning the gap. Germline assignment: CDR1 SGHAT and CDR2 FQNNGV. The CDR3 totals 13 residues. The CDR3 protein is CASSLAVGGIQYF. CDR3 sequence (DNA): TGTGCCAGCAGCTTAGCGGTGGGCGGGATTCAGTACTTC.

As for this clone: A single base separates this from a much larger clone, so it may be a read error. The rearrangement joins TRBV6-1 to TRBJ1-5; TRBD1 might be the D (5 bases). The CDR3 length is 15 residues. Germline CDR1 is MNHNS and CDR2 is SASEGT. The CDR3 DNA follows: TGTGCCAGCAGTCTAAGATCAAGGGGCAATCAGCCCCGGCATTTT. Its protein product is CASSLRSRGNQPRHF.

This chain connects TRBV9 to TRBJ2-2; 13 bases agree with TRBD2. Per germline, CDR1 SGDLS and CDR2 YYNGEE. This CDR3 spans 16 amino acids. J lost 3 bases, V lost 4 bases, and 3 bases had no gene match. The CDR3 nucleotides are TGTGCCAGCAGCACTAGCGGGAGGGTCGACACCGGGGAGCTGTTTTTT. Its protein is CASSTSGRVDTGELFF.

The V gene is TRBV7-8, the J gene TRBJ2-2, with 9 nucleotides matching TRBD2. The CDR3 runs 18 residues. After removal of 5 bases from V and 6 bases from J, the junction contained 16 bases not matched to a gene. In germline, CDR1 is SGHVS, CDR2 FQNEAQ. CDR3 in amino acids: CASSPRVSGSSRAGELFF. DNA for the CDR3: TGTGCCAGCAGCCCACGGGTTAGCGGGAGCTCCCGGGCCGGGGAGCTGTTTTTT.

For this clone: This may be a read error: a much more frequent sequence differs by one nucleotide. The chain uses TRBV7-8 and TRBJ2-2; TRBD2 matches 12 bases. CDR1 is SGHVS, CDR2 FQNEAQ, per germline. CDR3 length: 18 residues. The J segment lost 7 bases and the V segment lost 2 bases, leaving 11 bases of the junction unmatched. CDR3 sequence reads: CASSLRSLAGGPLGELFF. In nucleotides, the CDR3 is TGTGCCAGCAGCTTACGGAGTCTAGCGGGAGGGCCCCTCGGGGAGCTGTTTTTT.

This clone was counted a few times. CDR3 coding DNA: TGTGCCAGCAGCTTCCTCCTTCAAGGGGAGCAGTACTTC. It codes for CASSFLLQGEQYF. The chain recombines TRBV5-4 with TRBJ2-7; D gene unclear. The CDR3 is 13 residues long. V lost 2 bases, J lost 7 bases, and 13 bases lay in between. In germline, CDR1 is SGHNT, CDR2 YYREEE (reference sequence).

V is TRBV10-3 and J is TRBJ1-2; the D is unclear. CDR1 is ENHRY and CDR2 is SYGVKD in the germline V gene. V shed 3 bases and J shed 10 bases, with 15 bases lying between them. CDR3 size: 13 residues. The CDR3 spells CAISEAVTMAYTF. For the CDR3, the DNA is TGTGCCATCAGTGAAGCAGTAACTATGGCCTACACCTTC.